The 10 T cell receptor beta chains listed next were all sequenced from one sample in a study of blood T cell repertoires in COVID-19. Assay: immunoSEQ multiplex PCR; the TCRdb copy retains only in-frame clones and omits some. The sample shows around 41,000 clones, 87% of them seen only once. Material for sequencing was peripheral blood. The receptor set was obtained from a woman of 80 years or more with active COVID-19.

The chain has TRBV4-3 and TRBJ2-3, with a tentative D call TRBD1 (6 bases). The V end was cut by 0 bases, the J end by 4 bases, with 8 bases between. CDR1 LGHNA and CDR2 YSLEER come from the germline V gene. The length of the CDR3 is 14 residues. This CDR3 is CASSQDAGADTQYF. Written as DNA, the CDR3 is TGCGCCAGCAGCCAAGACGCAGGGGCAGATACGCAGTATTTT.

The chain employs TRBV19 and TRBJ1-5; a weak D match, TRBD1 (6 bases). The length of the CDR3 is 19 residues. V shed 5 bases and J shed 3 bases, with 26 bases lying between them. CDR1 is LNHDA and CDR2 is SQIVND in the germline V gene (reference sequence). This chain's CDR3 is CASSPRQAGDLAINQPQHF. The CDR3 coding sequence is TGTGCCAGTAGTCCCAGACAGGCAGGAGATTTGGCAATCAATCAGCCCCAGCATTTT.

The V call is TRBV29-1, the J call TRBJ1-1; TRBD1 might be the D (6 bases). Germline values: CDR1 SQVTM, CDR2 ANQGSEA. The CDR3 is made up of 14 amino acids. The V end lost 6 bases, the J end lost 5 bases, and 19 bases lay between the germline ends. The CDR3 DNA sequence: TGCAGCGTCGGCCAAGGGGGGGGAATAACTGAAGCTTTCTTT. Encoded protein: CSVGQGGGITEAFF.

For the CDR3, the DNA is TGTGCCAGCAGTGGGACAGATACCTCTGGCAATCAGCCCCAGCATTTT. It translates to CASSGTDTSGNQPQHF. This chain connects TRBV6-6 to TRBJ1-5, with 7 bases that match TRBD1. J lost 2 bases, V lost 5 bases, and 9 bases had no gene match. The length of the CDR3 is 16 residues. CDR1 and CDR2 (germline): MNHNY, SVGAGI (reference sequence).

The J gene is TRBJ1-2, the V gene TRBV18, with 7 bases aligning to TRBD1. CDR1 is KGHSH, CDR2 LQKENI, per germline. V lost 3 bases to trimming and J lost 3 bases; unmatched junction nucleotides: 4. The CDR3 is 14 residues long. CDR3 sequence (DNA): TGTGCCAGCTCACCGACAGGGCCTGACTATGGCTACACCTTC. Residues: CASSPTGPDYGYTF. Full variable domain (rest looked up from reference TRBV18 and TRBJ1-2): NAGVMQNPRHLVRRRGQEARLRCSPMKGHSHVYWYRQLPEEGLKFMVYLQKENIIDESGMPKERFSAEFPKEGPSILRIQQVVRGDSAAYFCASSPTGPDYGYTFGSGTRLTVV.

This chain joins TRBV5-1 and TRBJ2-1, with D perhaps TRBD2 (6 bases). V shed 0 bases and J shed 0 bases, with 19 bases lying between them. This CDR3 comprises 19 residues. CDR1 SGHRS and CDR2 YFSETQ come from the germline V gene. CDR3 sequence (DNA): TGCGCCAGCAGCTTGGGGCGGGGACCTCTTCCGAGCTCCTACAATGAGCAGTTCTTC. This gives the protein CASSLGRGPLPSSYNEQFF.

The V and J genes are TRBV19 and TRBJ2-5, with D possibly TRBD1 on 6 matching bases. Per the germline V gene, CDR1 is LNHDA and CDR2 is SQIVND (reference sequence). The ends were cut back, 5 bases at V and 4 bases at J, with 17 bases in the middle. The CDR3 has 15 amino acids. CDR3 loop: CASSSERQGSETQYF. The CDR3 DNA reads TGTGCCAGTAGTTCCGAGCGGCAGGGGTCAGAGACCCAGTACTTC. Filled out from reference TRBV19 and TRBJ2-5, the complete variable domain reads DGGITQSPKYLFRKEGQNVTLSCEQNLNHDAMYWYRQDPGQGLRLIYYSQIVNDFQKGDIAEGYSVSREKKESFPLTVTSAQKNPTAFYLCASSSERQGSETQYFGPGTRLLVL.

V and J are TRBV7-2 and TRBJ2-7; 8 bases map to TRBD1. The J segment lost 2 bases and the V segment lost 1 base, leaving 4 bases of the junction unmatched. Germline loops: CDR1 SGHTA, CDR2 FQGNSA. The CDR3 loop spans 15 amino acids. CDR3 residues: CASSLVGTGPYEQYF. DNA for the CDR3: TGTGCCAGCAGCTTAGTGGGGACAGGCCCCTACGAGCAGTACTTC. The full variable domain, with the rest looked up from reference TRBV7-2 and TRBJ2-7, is GAGVSQSPSNKVTEKGKDVELRCDPISGHTALYWYRQSLGQGLEFLIYFQGNSAPDKSGLPSDRFSAERTGGSVSTLTIQRTQQEDSAVYLCASSLVGTGPYEQYFGPGTRLTVT.

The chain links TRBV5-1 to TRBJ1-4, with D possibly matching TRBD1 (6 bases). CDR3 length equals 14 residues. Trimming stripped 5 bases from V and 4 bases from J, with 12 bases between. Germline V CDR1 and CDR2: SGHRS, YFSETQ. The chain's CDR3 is CASSPGVGNEKLFF. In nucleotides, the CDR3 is TGCGCCAGCAGTCCAGGGGTCGGTAATGAAAAACTGTTTTTT.

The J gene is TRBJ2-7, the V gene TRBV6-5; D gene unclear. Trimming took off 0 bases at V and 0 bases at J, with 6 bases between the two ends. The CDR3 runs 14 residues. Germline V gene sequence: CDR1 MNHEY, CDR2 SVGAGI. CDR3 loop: CASSYSANSYEQYF. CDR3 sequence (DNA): TGTGCCAGCAGTTACTCCGCTAACTCCTACGAGCAGTACTTC.